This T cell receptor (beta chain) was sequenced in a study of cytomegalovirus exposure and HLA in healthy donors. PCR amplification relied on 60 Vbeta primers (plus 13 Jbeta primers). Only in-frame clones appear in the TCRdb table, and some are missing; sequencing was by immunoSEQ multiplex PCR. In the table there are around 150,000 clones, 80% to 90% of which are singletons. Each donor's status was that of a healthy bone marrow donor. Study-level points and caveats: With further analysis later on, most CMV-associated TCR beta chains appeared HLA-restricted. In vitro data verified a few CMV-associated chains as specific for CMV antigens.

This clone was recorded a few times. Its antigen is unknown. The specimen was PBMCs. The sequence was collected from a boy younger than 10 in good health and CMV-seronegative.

The CDR3 loop reads CATAQGGGSPLHF. For the CDR3, the DNA is TGTGCCACCGCCCAAGGTGGAGGTTCACCCCTCCACTTT. This chain links TRBV10-3 with TRBJ1-6; unclear D gene. The CDR3 extends over 13 amino acids. CDR1 ENHRY and CDR2 SYGVKD come from the germline V gene. Trimming shortened V by 10 bases and J by 9 bases, and 16 bases separated the two germline ends.